This entry lists 19 T cell receptor beta chains sequenced from one sample in a study of blood T cell repertoires in COVID-19. The assay was immunoSEQ multiplex PCR, and TCRdb's table has in-frame clones only and misses some. The profile covers 200,000 to 300,000 clones, with 83% appearing a single time and 5.5% taken by the ten largest. The sequenced material came from peripheral blood. These receptors were obtained from a human donor in a cohort sampled during active COVID-19.

The rearrangement links TRBV5-4 to TRBJ1-1, with 11 bases identical to TRBD1. The trim removed 3 bases at V and 1 base at J, leaving 2 bases unmatched. Germline CDR1 SGHNT, CDR2 YYREEE (reference sequence). This CDR3 has 15 residues. CDR3 amino acids: CASSSGQGANTEAFF. In nucleotides, the CDR3 is TGTGCCAGCAGCTCAGGACAGGGGGCGAACACTGAAGCTTTCTTT.

The chain is built from TRBV7-3 and TRBJ2-1; TRBD2 matches 11 bases. Unmatched junction bases numbered 4, after V lost 2 bases and J lost 7 bases. CDR1 SGHTA and CDR2 FQGTGA come from the germline V gene. This CDR3 contains 15 residues. CDR3 region: CASSLGGTSGNEQFF. The CDR3 coding sequence is TGTGCCAGCAGCTTAGGGGGGACTAGCGGAAATGAGCAGTTCTTC.

The rearrangement joins TRBV28 to TRBJ2-6, with D possibly being TRBD2 (6 bases). The CDR3 is 19 residues long. Trimming removed 2 bases from V and 0 bases from J, with 17 bases in between. The V gene's germline CDR1 is MDHEN and CDR2 SYDVKM. CDR3 amino acids: CASSLPPWGERSGANVLTF. The CDR3 coding sequence is TGTGCCAGCAGTTTACCCCCCTGGGGGGAACGCTCTGGGGCCAACGTCCTGACTTTC. The full variable domain, in which reference TRBV28 and TRBJ2-6 provide the parts outside the CDR3, is DVKVTQSSRYLVKRTGEKVFLECVQDMDHENMFWYRQDPGLGLRLIYFSYDVKMKEKGDIPEGYSVSREKKERFSLILESASTNQTSMYLCASSLPPWGERSGANVLTFGAGSRLTVL.

This clone showed up just once. The chain is built from TRBV20-1 and TRBJ2-3; a possible D gene is TRBD2 (5 bases). The CDR3 is 14 amino acids. V lost 3 bases and J lost 0, with 10 bases in between. CDR1 DFQATT and CDR2 SNEGSKA come from the germline V gene (reference sequence). The CDR3 here is CSASGAESTDTQYF. In nucleotides, the CDR3 is TGCAGTGCTAGTGGAGCGGAAAGCACAGATACGCAGTATTTT.

This chain joins TRBV11-3 and TRBJ2-7; tentatively, D is TRBD1 (6 bases). Per the germline V gene, CDR1 is SGHNT and CDR2 is YENEEA. V dropped 6 bases and J dropped 2 bases, with 17 bases sitting between them. This CDR3 is 15 amino acids long. Written as DNA, the CDR3 is TGTGCCAGCAGACAAGGGGGACCTCACCCCTACGAGCAGTACTTC. Translated, it gives CASRQGGPHPYEQYF.

In this sample, this clone turned up many times. The genes are TRBV4-1 and TRBJ2-1, with 10 nucleotides matching TRBD2. V trimming: 0 bases; J trimming: 3 bases; junction bases outside the gene matches: 5. The germline V gene has CDR1 MGHRA and CDR2 YSYEKL. This CDR3 spans 17 amino acids. CDR3 bases: TGCGCCAGCAGCCAAGATTATGCTAGCGGGGGCTACAATGAGCAGTTCTTC. Its translation is CASSQDYASGGYNEQFF.

The gene calls are TRBV19 and TRBJ1-5; TRBD1 matches at 7 bases. The V segment lost 6 bases and the J segment 7 bases; nucleotides outside the gene matches: 9. There are 14 residues in the CDR3. Germline V gene data show CDR1 as LNHDA and CDR2 as SQIVND (reference sequence). The CDR3 sequence: CASRTTGVGQPQHF. DNA of the CDR3: TGTGCCAGTAGAACTACAGGGGTCGGCCAGCCCCAGCATTTT.

The CDR3 nucleotides read TGTGCCAGCACCGTGACAGGGCCGACGGAAGCTTTCTTT. Amino acid sequence: CASTVTGPTEAFF. The rearrangement uses TRBV3-1 (or the pseudogene TRBV3-2) and TRBJ1-1; TRBD1 aligns across 7 bases. Trimming took 7 bases from V and 8 from J; bases not matched to a gene: 10. Germline-derived CDR1 and CDR2 are LGHDT and YNNKEL (reference sequence). The CDR3 consists of 13 residues.

This clone came up a few times. The CDR3 DNA is TGTGCCTGGAAAAAGGCTAGCGGAGAGACCCAGTACTTC. Protein sequence: CAWKKASGETQYF. V and J are TRBV30 and TRBJ2-5; 7 bases fit TRBD2. Germline values: CDR1 GTSNPN, CDR2 SVGIG (reference sequence). CDR3 length: 13 amino acids. The ends lost 4 bases at V and 4 bases at J; junction bases unmatched: 6. Variable domain in full (rest from reference TRBV30 and TRBJ2-5): SQTIHQWPATLVQPVGSPLSLECTVEGTSNPNLYWYRQAAGRGLQLLFYSVGIGQISSEVPQNLSASRPQDRQFILSSKKLLLSDSGFYLCAWKKASGETQYFGPGTRLLVL.

V is TRBV28 and J is TRBJ1-5; 8 bases are a match to TRBD1. Germline loops: CDR1 MDHEN, CDR2 SYDVKM. The CDR3 loop spans 16 amino acids. V was pared by 7 bases and J by 0 bases, with 8 bases of the junction left unmatched. CDR3 nucleotides: TGTGCCAGCAATGGCAGGGGGCTTTATAGCAATCAGCCCCAGCATTTT. This sequence encodes CASNGRGLYSNQPQHF. The full variable domain, its missing parts supplied by reference TRBV28 and TRBJ1-5, is DVKVTQSSRYLVKRTGEKVFLECVQDMDHENMFWYRQDPGLGLRLIYFSYDVKMKEKGDIPEGYSVSREKKERFSLILESASTNQTSMYLCASNGRGLYSNQPQHFGDGTRLSIL.

The gene calls are TRBV24-1 and TRBJ1-2; perhaps TRBD1 as D (6 bases). The germline CDR1 and CDR2 sequences are KGHDR and SFDVKD. Trimming cost V 7 bases and J 4 bases, with 15 bases left between them. The CDR3 is 14 amino acids. The CDR3 reads CATRSRTEPYGYTF. CDR3 coding DNA: TGTGCCACCAGATCTAGGACAGAGCCCTATGGCTACACCTTC.

This chain connects TRBV24-1 to TRBJ2-1; tentatively, D is TRBD1 (6 bases). CDR1 and CDR2 (germline): KGHDR, SFDVKD. CDR3 length equals 16 residues. The V end lost 3 bases, the J end lost 3 bases, and 14 bases lay between the germline ends. CDR3 region: CATSDGSGQSYNEQFF. The CDR3 DNA is TGTGCCACCAGTGATGGGTCAGGACAGAGCTACAATGAGCAGTTCTTC.

The V and J genes are TRBV5-1 and TRBJ2-4, with 8 bases fitting TRBD2. Germline-derived CDR1 and CDR2 are SGHRS and YFSETQ. The CDR3 sequence is 16 residues long. Unmatched junction bases numbered 13, after V lost 3 bases and J lost 8 bases. CDR3: CASSWAGGAALDIQYF. DNA for the CDR3: TGCGCCAGCAGCTGGGCCGGGGGGGCGGCTCTAGACATTCAGTACTTC.

This chain links TRBV13 with TRBJ2-3; the match to TRBD1 covers 10 bases. After removal of 5 bases from V and 4 bases from J, the junction contained 3 bases not matched to a gene. Germline CDR1 and CDR2: PRHDT and FYEKMQ (reference sequence). There are 14 residues in the CDR3. CDR3 in DNA: TGTGCCAGCAGCCCAGGACAGGGGGCAGATACGCAGTATTTT. It specifies CASSPGQGADTQYF. The full variable domain, in which reference TRBV13 and TRBJ2-3 provide the parts outside the CDR3, is AAGVIQSPRHLIKEKRETATLKCYPIPRHDTVYWYQQGPGQDPQFLISFYEKMQSDKGSIPDRFSAQQFSDYHSELNMSSLELGDSALYFCASSPGQGADTQYFGPGTRLTVL.

This rearrangement joins TRBV14 to TRBJ2-1; the D is unclear. Germline CDR1 is SGHDN and CDR2 is FVKESK. Trimming shortened V by 0 bases and J by 3 bases, and 18 bases separated the two germline ends. CDR3 length equals 18 residues. The CDR3 is CASSQDRSRRNVYNEQFF. DNA of the CDR3: TGTGCCAGCAGCCAAGATAGATCCCGGAGAAACGTCTACAATGAGCAGTTCTTC.

The chain recombines TRBV19 with TRBJ2-3; possible D gene TRBD2, 5 bases. The CDR3 sequence is 14 residues long. Trimming took off 9 bases at V and 9 bases at J, with 22 bases between the two ends. Germline CDR1 LNHDA, CDR2 SQIVND (reference sequence). The chain's CDR3 is CASAIGGTIRTQYF. The CDR3 bases are TGTGCCAGCGCAATCGGAGGTACAATCAGGACGCAGTATTTT.

The chain links TRBV5-5 to TRBJ1-1; TRBD1 matches at 10 bases. Germline values: CDR1 SGHKS, CDR2 YYEKEE (reference sequence). J gave up 3 bases and V 5 bases, and 7 bases lay outside the gene matches. The CDR3 loop spans 15 amino acids. The CDR3: CASRPATGGYTEAFF. CDR3 nucleotides: TGTGCCAGCAGACCCGCGACAGGGGGCTACACTGAAGCTTTCTTT.

This chain links TRBV28 with TRBJ1-5; 10 nucleotides agree with TRBD1. The CDR3 is made up of 17 amino acids. Per germline, CDR1 MDHEN and CDR2 SYDVKM. The ends lost 1 base at V and 7 bases at J; junction bases unmatched: 10. CDR3 loop: CASSLFPTGQGNQPQHF. The CDR3 DNA reads TGTGCCAGCAGTTTATTTCCCACGGGACAGGGGAACCAGCCCCAGCATTTT. Using reference TRBV28 and TRBJ1-5 for the parts outside the CDR3, the full variable domain is DVKVTQSSRYLVKRTGEKVFLECVQDMDHENMFWYRQDPGLGLRLIYFSYDVKMKEKGDIPEGYSVSREKKERFSLILESASTNQTSMYLCASSLFPTGQGNQPQHFGDGTRLSIL.

The rearrangement joins TRBV7-2 to TRBJ2-7, with a possible D match to TRBD2 (6 bases). The germline V gene has CDR1 SGHTA and CDR2 FQGNSA. The CDR3 sequence is 14 residues long. Trimming removed 5 bases from V and 5 bases from J, with 16 bases in between. The CDR3 here is CASSRVGGRDEQYF. CDR3 bases: TGTGCCAGCAGCCGTGTAGGAGGGCGAGACGAGCAGTACTTC.